This T cell receptor beta chain originates from a study of T cells after yellow fever vaccination. Study-level results: Most primary-vaccination clones reappeared after the booster (about 97% CD4, 88% CD8).

CDR3 length equals 12 residues. V lost 3 bases to trimming and J lost 5 bases, with 8 bases between them. From germline, CDR1 is DFQATT and CDR2 SNEGSKA (reference sequence). In making TCR cDNA, 5'RACE template switching added a universal primer site and UMIs to it. TCRdb reprocessed the 5' RACE reads via MiXCR and lists one record per CDR3 protein. The sample records a few hundred thousand distinct CDR3 sequences, 6.7% being singletons. At least ten counts were recorded for this clonotype. The antigen remains undetermined. This TCR was recovered from a man aged 25-45 years who received the YFV17D yellow fever vaccine. The rearrangement joins TRBV20-1 to TRBJ2-1, with unresolved D. Specimen: CD4+ T cells sorted from PBMCs, collected on the day of the yellow fever booster vaccination. The CDR3 protein is CSASRSNNEQFF. The CDR3 DNA follows: TGCAGTGCTAGTAGGTCTAACAATGAGCAGTTCTTC.